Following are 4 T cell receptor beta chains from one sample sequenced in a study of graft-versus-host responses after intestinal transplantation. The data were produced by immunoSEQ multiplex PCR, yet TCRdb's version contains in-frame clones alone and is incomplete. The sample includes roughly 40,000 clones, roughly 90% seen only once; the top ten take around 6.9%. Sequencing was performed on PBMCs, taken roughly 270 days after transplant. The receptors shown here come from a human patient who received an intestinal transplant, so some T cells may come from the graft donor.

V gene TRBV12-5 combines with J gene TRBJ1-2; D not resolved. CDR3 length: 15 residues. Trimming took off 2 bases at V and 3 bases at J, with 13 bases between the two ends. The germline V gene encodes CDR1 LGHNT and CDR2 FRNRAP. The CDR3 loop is CASGLKPGLDYGYTF. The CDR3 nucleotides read TGTGCTAGTGGTTTGAAACCGGGTCTAGACTATGGCTACACCTTC.

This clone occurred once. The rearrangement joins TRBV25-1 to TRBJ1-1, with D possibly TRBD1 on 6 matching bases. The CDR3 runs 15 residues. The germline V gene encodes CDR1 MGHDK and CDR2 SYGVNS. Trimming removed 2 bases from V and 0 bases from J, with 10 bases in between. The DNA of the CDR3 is TGTGCCAGCAGTGAAAAAAGGGGGGTGAACACTGAAGCTTTCTTT. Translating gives CASSEKRGVNTEAFF.

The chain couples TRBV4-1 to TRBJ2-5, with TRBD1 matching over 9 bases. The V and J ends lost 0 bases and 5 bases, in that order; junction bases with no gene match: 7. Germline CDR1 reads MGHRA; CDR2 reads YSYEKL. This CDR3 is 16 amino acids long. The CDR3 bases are TGCGCCAGCAGCCAAGATAAGGGACAGGGCACGGAGACCCAGTACTTC. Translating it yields CASSQDKGQGTETQYF.

In nucleotides, the CDR3 is TGTGCCAGTAGTACCGCCCCTATGCGGGGGGACACAGATACGCAGTATTTT. Translation: CASSTAPMRGDTDTQYF. The genes are TRBV19 and TRBJ2-3; 8 bases map to TRBD2. The CDR3 loop spans 17 amino acids. Germline V CDR1 and CDR2: LNHDA, SQIVND (reference sequence). V shed 4 bases and J 2 bases; nucleotides not matched to a gene: 11.